The 24 T cell receptor beta chains listed next were all sequenced from one sample in a study of regulatory T cells in long-lasting Graves disease. With iRepertoire HTBI primers and Arm-PCR of CDR3 regions, TCR beta libraries were built. MiXCR, run by TCRdb on the multiplex PCR reads, gives a single entry per CDR3 protein. The sample contains approximately 230,000 distinct CDR3 sequences, approximately 20% of which appear only once. The time point is: newly diagnosed GD, antithyroid drugs for less than 3 months. Generation of the TCR library employed RNA extracted from PBMCs. The sequencing used peripheral blood mononuclear cells (PBMCs), collected at new diagnosis, from a patient treated with antithyroid drugs. These receptor sequences come from a female donor with Graves disease.

V is TRBV2 and J is TRBJ2-3; 7 bases map to TRBD2. CDR1 and CDR2 (germline): SNHLY, FYNNEI. The trim removed 5 bases at V and 4 bases at J, leaving 6 bases unmatched. The CDR3 covers 14 residues. The CDR3 protein is CASSFRGSADTQYF. CDR3 nucleotides: TGTGCCAGCAGTTTCCGCGGGAGTGCAGATACGCAGTATTTT.

Of note for this clonotype: It is likely a read error: a sequence one base away is far more abundant. The rearrangement uses TRBV28 and TRBJ2-1; D remains ambiguous. The J call is doubtful: the DNA matches TRBJ2-5 better. The CDR3 has 12 amino acids. Germline values: CDR1 MDHEN, CDR2 SYDVKM. CDR3 nucleotide sequence: TGTGCCAGCTCAGAGACAAGAGAGACCCAGTACTTC. Translating gives CASSETRETQYF.

A few counts support this clonotype. The genes are TRBV28 and TRBJ2-7; no definite D call. Germline CDR1 and CDR2: MDHEN and SYDVKM. This CDR3 has 11 amino acids. The germline V and J ends were trimmed by 4 bases and 4 bases, with 5 bases remaining between them. The CDR3 loop is CASSSKYEQYF. The CDR3 nucleotides are TGTGCCAGCAGTTCCAAGTACGAGCAGTACTTC.

This clonotype was seen ten or more times. J is TRBJ1-2 and V is TRBV12-3 or TRBV12-4; no definite D call. V lost 3 bases to trimming and J lost 4 bases, with 3 bases between them. The CDR3 runs 11 residues. CDR3 nucleotides: TGTGCCAGCAGTTTTCTCTATGGCTACACCTTC. Its translation is CASSFLYGYTF.

This clonotype was detected a few times. V usage is TRBV13 and J usage is TRBJ2-7; 12 bases fit TRBD2. Looked up from germline, CDR1 is PRHDT and CDR2 is FYEKMQ (reference sequence). V lost 8 bases, J lost 6 bases, and 5 bases stayed unmatched. The CDR3 extends over 13 amino acids. The chain's CDR3 is CASQLAGGSEQYF. CDR3 in DNA: TGTGCCAGCCAACTAGCGGGAGGCAGCGAGCAGTACTTC.

This clonotype was recorded at least ten times. One end of the junction varies from germline; a read error may be responsible. The chain is built from TRBV5-5 and TRBJ1-2, with 7 bases lining up with TRBD1. Germline CDR1 and CDR2: SGHKS and YYEKEE (reference sequence). The CDR3 covers 16 residues. The CDR3 DNA reads as TGCGCCAGCAGCCAAGATCTCGAGGGGGCTGGCTATGGCTACACCTTC. Its protein product is CASSQDLEGAGYGYTF. Full variable domain (rest looked up from reference TRBV5-5 and TRBJ1-2): DAGVTQSPTHLIKTRGQQVTLRCSPISGHKSVSWYQQVLGQGPQFIFQYYEKEERGRGNFPDRFSARQFPNYSSELNVNALLLGDSALYLCASSQDLEGAGYGYTFGSGTRLTVV.

This clonotype was picked up a small number of times. This is likely a read error, given that the CDR3 carries no conserved phenylalanine or tryptophan at its end. The chain combines TRBV9 with TRBJ2-7; the match to TRBD1 covers 8 bases. The CDR3 length is 13 residues. V trimming: 3 bases; J trimming: 7 bases; junction bases outside the gene matches: 6. Germline V gene lookup returns CDR1 SGDLS and CDR2 YYNGEE. As DNA, the CDR3 is TGTGCCAGCAGCGAGACAGGGGTAGGAGAGCAGTACCTC. Its translation is CASSETGVGEQYL.

This chain joins TRBV6-2 or TRBV6-3 and TRBJ2-7, with D perhaps assigned TRBD1 or TRBD2 (5 bases each). V was clipped by 0 bases and J by 5 bases, with 20 bases between them. The CDR3 has 17 residues. Germline V CDR1 and CDR2: MNHEY, SVGEGT. In DNA form, the CDR3 reads TGTGCCAGCAGTTACTCTCAAGTGGGACGGCCTTCGAACGAGCAGTACTTC. Residues: CASSYSQVGRPSNEQYF.

Turning to this clonotype: A much larger clone sits a single nucleotide away, making a read error possible. The chain joins TRBV12-3 or TRBV12-4 to TRBJ2-7; D is ambiguous. With 6 bases removed from V and 5 bases from J, the gap between germline ends came to 17 bases. The CDR3 totals 14 residues. The CDR3: CASSRMVGNDEQYF. The CDR3 DNA is TGTGCCAGCAGCAGAATGGTGGGCAACGACGAGCAGTACTTC.

The rearrangement joins TRBV4-3 to TRBJ2-1; perhaps TRBD1 as D (5 bases). This CDR3 has 20 amino acids. Per the germline V gene, CDR1 is LGHNA and CDR2 is YSLEER. The V end lost 0 bases, the J end lost 0 bases, and 21 bases lay between the germline ends. CDR3: CASSQEFWGQVANSYNEQFF. CDR3 sequence (DNA): TGCGCCAGCAGCCAAGAATTCTGGGGCCAGGTGGCTAACTCCTACAATGAGCAGTTCTTC.

This clonotype was seen ten or more times. The chain links TRBV7-8 to TRBJ2-7; D not certain. Between the trimmed V and J ends, which lost 2 bases and 3 bases, there was a span of 5 bases. The CDR3 has 12 amino acids. From germline, CDR1 is SGHVS and CDR2 FQNEAQ. For the CDR3, the DNA is TGTGCCAGCAGCTTAACCGACTACGAGCAGTACTTC. Translating it yields CASSLTDYEQYF.

This clonotype appeared many times. The chain employs TRBV7-2 and TRBJ2-1; 8 nucleotides match TRBD2. CDR1 SGHTA and CDR2 FQGNSA come from the germline V gene. The V gene end was trimmed by 3 bases and the J gene end by 4 bases; junction bases not matched to a gene: 11. The CDR3 loop spans 17 amino acids. CDR3 residues: CASSFTATSAGYNEQFF. In DNA, the CDR3 is TGTGCCAGCAGCTTCACGGCGACTAGCGCGGGATACAATGAGCAGTTCTTC. The entire variable domain, with the rest obtained from reference TRBV7-2 and TRBJ2-1, is as follows: GAGVSQSPSNKVTEKGKDVELRCDPISGHTALYWYRQSLGQGLEFLIYFQGNSAPDKSGLPSDRFSAERTGGSVSTLTIQRTQQEDSAVYLCASSFTATSAGYNEQFFGPGTRLTVL.

This clonotype was observed at least ten times. V is TRBV6-1 and J is TRBJ1-6, with D possibly TRBD1 on 6 matching bases. CDR3 length: 15 residues. Trimming pared 4 bases from V and 2 bases from J, leaving 9 bases between. Germline values: CDR1 MNHNS, CDR2 SASEGT. CDR3 nucleotides: TGTGCCAGCAGTGCTCAGGGGACCTATAATTCACCCCTCCACTTT. Encoded protein: CASSAQGTYNSPLHF.

This clonotype was picked up many times. V gene TRBV3-1 combines with J gene TRBJ2-1, with D possibly matching TRBD2 (6 bases). The germline CDR1 and CDR2 sequences are LGHDT and YNNKEL (reference sequence). The V gene lost 5 bases and the J gene lost 0 bases, with 17 bases spanning the gap. The CDR3 contains 17 residues. CDR3 sequence: CASSYRDSYSSYNEQFF. The CDR3 DNA follows: TGTGCCAGCAGCTACCGGGACTCCTACAGCTCCTACAATGAGCAGTTCTTC.

The sample holds many counts of this clonotype. At one end, the junction sequence differs from germline, possibly due to a read error. This chain joins TRBV2 and TRBJ2-3; 8 bases are a match to TRBD2. There are 13 residues in the CDR3. The germline CDR1 and CDR2 sequences are SNHLY and FYNNEI. CDR3 coding DNA: TGTGCCAGCAGGAGCGGGAGCAAAGATACGCAGTATTTT. Amino acids: CASRSGSKDTQYF.

This clonotype showed up many times. The chain carries TRBV12-3 or TRBV12-4 and TRBJ2-2; a weak D match, TRBD1 (6 bases). Trimming took 3 bases from V and 5 from J, leaving 13 bases between them. The CDR3 has 15 residues. The CDR3 coding sequence is TGTGCCAGCAGTTTCTGGGGGCGCGGGACCGGGGAGCTGTTTTTT. It codes for CASSFWGRGTGELFF.

This clonotype was picked up many times. The V call is TRBV24-1, the J call TRBJ1-4; D is perhaps TRBD1 (5 bases). The CDR3 is made up of 14 amino acids. CDR1 and CDR2 (germline): KGHDR, SFDVKD. V lost 8 bases, J lost 4 bases, and 13 bases lay in between. The CDR3 bases are TGTGCCACCACCCAGGGCCTGGGTAATGAAAAACTGTTTTTT. Its translation is CATTQGLGNEKLFF.

This clonotype has a count of ten or more. A read error may account for a junction end that differs from germline. V and J are TRBV3-1 and TRBJ1-4, with 7 bases aligning to TRBD1. Germline loops: CDR1 LGHDT, CDR2 YNNKEL (reference sequence). The CDR3 contains 15 residues. The CDR3 nucleotides are TGTGCCAGCAGCCAATGGGACAGAGATAATGAAAGACTGTTTTTT. Protein: CASSQWDRDNERLFF.

This clonotype was detected many times. The chain joins TRBV27 to TRBJ2-6; D call uncertain. With 3 bases removed from V and 0 bases from J, the gap between germline ends came to 6 bases. Germline CDR1 and CDR2: MNHEY and SMNVEV (reference sequence). The CDR3 runs to 15 residues. The CDR3 protein is CASSLVRSGANVLTF. The CDR3 DNA reads TGTGCCAGCAGTTTGGTTCGCTCTGGGGCCAACGTCCTGACTTTC.

This clonotype was seen repeatedly, ten times or more. The chain recombines TRBV28 with TRBJ1-1; D ambiguous. CDR3 length equals 13 residues. Germline CDR1 is MDHEN and CDR2 is SYDVKM. The V and J ends lost 3 bases and 11 bases respectively, with 16 bases between them. CDR3: CASSFADTKEAFF. CDR3 sequence (DNA): TGTGCCAGCAGTTTCGCGGATACTAAAGAGGCTTTCTTT.

The chain recombines TRBV7-9 with TRBJ2-7, with D possibly matching TRBD1 (5 bases). The V and J ends lost 1 base and 3 bases respectively, with 16 bases between them. The CDR3 sequence is 16 residues long. The germline gives CDR1 SEHNR, CDR2 FQNEAQ (reference sequence). The CDR3 reads CASSLGSGWQGYEQYF. Here the CDR3 DNA reads TGTGCCAGCAGCTTAGGTTCAGGGTGGCAGGGCTACGAGCAGTACTTC.

There are many counts of this clonotype. The V call is TRBV7-2, the J call TRBJ2-3, with 11 bases aligning to TRBD2. J was trimmed by 5 bases and V by 5 bases; bases with no gene match: 3. CDR3 length equals 14 residues. Germline V lookup: CDR1 SGHTA, CDR2 FQGNSA. For the CDR3, the DNA is TGTGCCAGCAGCACTAGCGGGAGTGGAGATACGCAGTATTTT. Translating it yields CASSTSGSGDTQYF.

This clonotype was counted ten times or more. The chain has TRBV20-1 and TRBJ1-1, with a tentative D call TRBD1 (5 bases). V lost 5 bases to trimming and J lost 5 bases, with 18 bases between them. The CDR3 consists of 14 residues. Germline CDR1 DFQATT, CDR2 SNEGSKA (reference sequence). The CDR3 DNA follows: TGCAGTGCTCCCCCTGACAAGGGGCTTACTGAAGCTTTCTTT. It is translated as CSAPPDKGLTEAFF.

This clonotype has only a few counts. Possible read error: a much larger clone is one base away. The chain uses TRBV6-1 and TRBJ2-3; D tentatively fits TRBD1 or TRBD2 (5 bases each). Trimming left V 8 bases short and J 12 bases short, with 15 bases between. This CDR3 is built from 11 residues. CDR1 MNHNS and CDR2 SASEGT come from the germline V gene. CDR3 region: CASGGERAQYF. CDR3 DNA: TGTGCCAGCGGGGGAGAGCGTGCCCAGTATTTT.